Listed here are 26 T cell receptor beta chains from one sample, sequenced in a study of blood T cell repertoires in COVID-19. This table comes from immunoSEQ multiplex PCR, and its TCRdb copy is limited to in-frame clones, with some not included. The data contain tens of thousands of clones, roughly 78% of them seen just once; the ten biggest clones take up less than 25%. Sequencing input: peripheral blood. Source of these receptors: a human donor in a cohort sampled during active COVID-19.

CDR3 loop: CATSERRQGSTDTQYF. CDR3 nucleotide sequence: TGTGCCACCAGTGAAAGACGACAGGGGAGCACAGATACGCAGTATTTT. The rearrangement uses TRBV24-1 and TRBJ2-3; 8 bases agree with TRBD1. Germline assignment: CDR1 KGHDR and CDR2 SFDVKD. The CDR3 has 16 amino acids. After removal of 4 bases from V and 0 bases from J, the junction contained 5 bases not matched to a gene.

The V and J genes are TRBV5-6 and TRBJ1-4; D uncertain. Trimming left V 4 bases short and J 0 bases short, with 13 bases between. CDR3 length equals 16 residues. The V gene's germline CDR1 is SGHDT and CDR2 YYEEEE. The CDR3 region has the DNA TGTGCCAGCAGCAACGAACTGACAACAACTAATGAAAAACTGTTTTTT. Its protein is CASSNELTTTNEKLFF.

The chain joins TRBV30 to TRBJ2-7; weak D call: TRBD1 (5 bases). Germline values: CDR1 GTSNPN, CDR2 SVGIG (reference sequence). V shed 4 bases and J shed 3 bases, with 13 bases lying between them. CDR3 length equals 13 residues. CDR3 DNA: TGTGCCTGGAACCCAGGGCCGGTCTACGAGCAGTACTTC. Translated, it gives CAWNPGPVYEQYF. Supplemented by reference TRBV30 and TRBJ2-7, the full variable domain reads SQTIHQWPATLVQPVGSPLSLECTVEGTSNPNLYWYRQAAGRGLQLLFYSVGIGQISSEVPQNLSASRPQDRQFILSSKKLLLSDSGFYLCAWNPGPVYEQYFGPGTRLTVT.

The chain recombines TRBV30 with TRBJ1-3; 9 nucleotides line up with TRBD1. CDR1 and CDR2 (germline): GTSNPN, SVGIG (reference sequence). The length of the CDR3 is 17 residues. The J segment lost 1 base and the V segment lost 0 bases, leaving 7 bases of the junction unmatched. The CDR3 bases are TGTGCCTGGAGTGTAAGCGGACAGGGGCGTTCTGGAAACACCATATATTTT. Translating gives CAWSVSGQGRSGNTIYF.

The chain uses TRBV5-1 and TRBJ2-1; D is possibly TRBD1 (5 bases). Trimming left V 3 bases short and J 5 bases short, with 12 bases between. Per the germline V gene, CDR1 is SGHRS and CDR2 is YFSETQ. The CDR3 has 14 amino acids. DNA of the CDR3: TGCGCCAGCAGCTCCCTAACAGGAAACAATGAGCAGTTCTTC. Translation: CASSSLTGNNEQFF.

The chain carries TRBV28 and TRBJ1-1; possibly TRBD1 for D (6 bases). Germline CDR1 reads MDHEN; CDR2 reads SYDVKM. This CDR3 has 13 amino acids. Trimming cost V 10 bases and J 1 base, with 13 bases left between them. In DNA form, the CDR3 reads TGTGCCACCTACCTACAGGGGAACACTGAAGCTTTCTTT. Amino acid sequence: CATYLQGNTEAFF.

V and J are TRBV7-9 and TRBJ2-3; TRBD2 is a possible D gene (5 bases). Looked up from germline, CDR1 is SEHNR and CDR2 is FQNEAQ (reference sequence). V was trimmed by 3 bases and J by 1 base, leaving 11 bases between them. This CDR3 is 15 amino acids long. CDR3 amino acids: CASSFIRGGTDTQYF. The CDR3 nucleotides read TGTGCCAGCAGCTTCATCCGGGGTGGCACAGATACGCAGTATTTT.

The V call is TRBV3-1 (or the pseudogene TRBV3-2), the J call TRBJ1-4; 9 bases line up with TRBD1. The CDR3 is 17 amino acids. The V gene's germline CDR1 is LGHDT and CDR2 YNNKEL (reference sequence). Germline trimming cut 1 base from V and 7 bases from J; bases unmatched to any gene: 10. CDR3 sequence: CASSQGRTGAKVEKLFF. The CDR3 region has the DNA TGTGCCAGCAGCCAAGGCAGGACAGGGGCAAAGGTTGAAAAACTGTTTTTT.

The V and J genes are TRBV5-1 and TRBJ1-2; D unresolved. The CDR3 covers 13 residues. Germline V lookup: CDR1 SGHRS, CDR2 YFSETQ. The V end lost 3 bases, the J end lost 10 bases, and 16 bases lay between the germline ends. CDR3 loop: CASSSTTEGDYTF. Written as DNA, the CDR3 is TGCGCCAGCAGCTCAACGACGGAGGGCGACTACACCTTC.

The V and J genes are TRBV2 and TRBJ2-7; a weak D match, TRBD2 (5 bases). This CDR3 has 11 residues. Trimming took 5 bases from V and 5 from J, leaving 7 bases between them. The germline CDR1 and CDR2 sequences are SNHLY and FYNNEI. CDR3 amino acids: CASSPGNEQYF. The CDR3 bases are TGTGCCAGCAGTCCGGGGAACGAGCAGTACTTC.

The chain uses TRBV28 and TRBJ2-1, with D possibly matching TRBD1 (5 bases). Germline V gene sequence: CDR1 MDHEN, CDR2 SYDVKM. The CDR3 contains 15 residues. V lost 2 bases, J lost 1 base, and 9 bases lay in between. CDR3 DNA sequence: TGTGCCAGCAGTTTAAGGCAGGGTTCCTACAATGAGCAGTTCTTC. The encoded protein is CASSLRQGSYNEQFF.

The rearrangement links TRBV7-2 to TRBJ1-1; D remains ambiguous. The CDR3 is made up of 13 amino acids. The ends were cut back, 1 base at V and 8 bases at J, with 11 bases in the middle. The germline gives CDR1 SGHTA, CDR2 FQGNSA. The CDR3 bases are TGTGCCAGCAGCTTAGGCCCTAACGGGGAAGCTTTCTTT. This encodes CASSLGPNGEAFF.

This clone was detected only a few times. The chain uses TRBV9 and TRBJ2-1; D might be TRBD2 (5 bases). In germline, CDR1 is SGDLS, CDR2 YYNGEE. Trimming removed 0 bases at V and 0 bases at J, with 7 bases between. This CDR3 has 15 residues. CDR3 sequence reads: CASSVVGSSYNEQFF. In nucleotides, the CDR3 is TGTGCCAGCAGCGTAGTGGGGAGCTCCTACAATGAGCAGTTCTTC.

This rearrangement joins TRBV12-1 to TRBJ1-3. TRBV12-1 is marked as a pseudogene. This CDR3 has 17 residues. The CDR3 coding sequence is TGTGCCAGCAGCTTTATTCGGGAGTCGGAGGGTGGAAACACCATATATTTT. It is translated as CASSFIRESEGGNTIYF.

V usage is TRBV27 and J usage is TRBJ2-1, with 8 bases identical to TRBD1. The CDR3 length is 14 residues. CDR1 and CDR2 (germline): MNHEY, SMNVEV (reference sequence). J lost 7 bases, V lost 5 bases, and 7 bases had no gene match. CDR3 in DNA: TGTGCCAGCAGTCCCGACAGGGGTAGTAATGAGCAGTTCTTC. Its protein product is CASSPDRGSNEQFF.

The V call is TRBV10-3, the J call TRBJ2-1; TRBD1 agrees at 12 bases. Germline CDR1 reads ENHRY; CDR2 reads SYGVKD. The CDR3 runs 16 residues. V was clipped by 2 bases and J by 7 bases; unmatched bases: 6. DNA of the CDR3: TGTGCCATCAGTGAGCGCGGGACAGGGGGCCGAAATGAGCAGTTCTTC. Protein: CAISERGTGGRNEQFF.

The V call is TRBV11-3, the J call TRBJ2-3; tentative D call: TRBD1 (5 bases). From germline, CDR1 is SGHNT and CDR2 YENEEA. Trimming took off 5 bases at V and 0 bases at J, with 15 bases between the two ends. CDR3 size: 16 residues. CDR3 in DNA: TGTGCCAGCAGCGCATCAGGGTCCTTTAGCACAGATACGCAGTATTTT. Translating it yields CASSASGSFSTDTQYF.

The chain employs TRBV5-5 and TRBJ1-2; perhaps TRBD1 as D (5 bases). Looked up from germline, CDR1 is SGHKS and CDR2 is YYEKEE (reference sequence). This CDR3 has 20 residues. V lost 4 bases and J lost 4, with 32 bases in between. This CDR3 reads CASSGREDTLGRTLRYGYTF. The CDR3 coding sequence is TGTGCCAGCAGCGGCCGGGAGGACACCCTCGGGCGTACTTTACGCTATGGCTACACCTTC.

This chain connects TRBV2 to TRBJ1-2; the match to TRBD1 covers 7 bases. V shed 5 bases, J shed 7 bases, and the junction held 7 bases outside the gene matches. The CDR3 consists of 13 residues. The germline gives CDR1 SNHLY, CDR2 FYNNEI. The CDR3 spells CASSRTGASGYTF. The CDR3 DNA is TGTGCCAGCAGTAGGACAGGCGCCTCTGGCTACACCTTC.

In DNA form, the CDR3 reads TGTGCCAGCAGTCGTAGCGGGGGGGCTCGAGAGACCCAGTACTTC. This codes for CASSRSGGARETQYF. The chain has TRBV7-2 and TRBJ2-5; 11 bases match TRBD2. J lost 4 bases, V lost 6 bases, and 7 bases had no gene match. Germline V gene lookup returns CDR1 SGHTA and CDR2 FQGNSA. The CDR3 runs 15 residues.

J is TRBJ2-1 and V is TRBV5-4; 11 bases align to TRBD2. Trimming at V came to 3 bases and at J to 2 bases, leaving 4 bases not matched to a gene. CDR3 length: 16 amino acids. Germline V gives CDR1 SGHNT, CDR2 YYREEE (reference sequence). CDR3 sequence: CASSSLSGGAYNEQFF. The CDR3 region has the DNA TGTGCCAGCAGCTCCCTTAGCGGGGGGGCCTACAATGAGCAGTTCTTC.

This clone was counted a few times. This rearrangement joins TRBV19 to TRBJ2-2, with 10 bases lining up with TRBD1. This CDR3 is 15 amino acids long. The germline CDR1 and CDR2 sequences are LNHDA and SQIVND (reference sequence). V lost 10 bases to trimming and J lost 3 bases; unmatched junction nucleotides: 8. The CDR3 DNA reads TGTGCCACCGGCGGGACAGGGGATCACACCGGGGAGCTGTTTTTT. The encoded protein is CATGGTGDHTGELFF.

The V call is TRBV25-1, the J call TRBJ2-1; perhaps TRBD1 as D (6 bases). CDR1 and CDR2 from the germline V gene are MGHDK and SYGVNS. The CDR3 is 11 amino acids. The V end lost 5 bases, the J end lost 10 bases, and 9 bases lay between the germline ends. CDR3 nucleotides: TGTGCCAGCAGTATACAGGGAGAGCAGTTCTTC. Encoded protein: CASSIQGEQFF. Together with reference TRBV25-1 and TRBJ2-1, the CDR3 gives the full variable domain: EADIYQTPRYLVIGTGKKITLECSQTMGHDKMYWYQQDPGMELHLIHYSYGVNSTEKGDLSSESTVSRIRTEHFPLTLESARPSHTSQYLCASSIQGEQFFGPGTRLTVL.

V gene TRBV7-9 combines with J gene TRBJ2-3, with a possible D match to TRBD1 (7 bases). CDR1 SEHNR and CDR2 FQNEAQ come from the germline V gene (reference sequence). The CDR3 has 14 amino acids. The CDR3 region has the DNA TGTGCGACCCACCAGGGGGGAGCGACAGATACGCAGTATTTT. This gives the protein CATHQGGATDTQYF.

This chain connects TRBV7-9 to TRBJ2-7; possibly TRBD1 for D (6 bases). This CDR3 has 16 amino acids. Germline assignment: CDR1 SEHNR and CDR2 FQNEAQ (reference sequence). The V end lost 4 bases, the J end lost 0 bases, and 16 bases lay between the germline ends. The CDR3 DNA reads TGTGCCAGCAGCTCACCCGGGACACTCTACTCCTACGAGCAGTACTTC. It yields the protein CASSSPGTLYSYEQYF. The variable domain in full, with the rest retrieved from reference TRBV7-9 and TRBJ2-7, is DTGVSQNPRHKITKRGQNVTFRCDPISEHNRLYWYRQTLGQGPEFLTYFQNEAQLEKSRLLSDRFSAERPKGSFSTLEIQRTEQGDSAMYLCASSSPGTLYSYEQYFGPGTRLTVT.

This chain uses TRBV18 with TRBJ2-1, with D perhaps matching TRBD1 (5 bases). The CDR3 sequence is 14 residues long. Trimming pared 1 base from V and 5 bases from J, leaving 9 bases between. Germline V gene lookup returns CDR1 KGHSH and CDR2 LQKENI. The CDR3 DNA is TGTGCCAGCTCACCACGCAGGGCCAACAATGAGCAGTTCTTC. It translates to CASSPRRANNEQFF.